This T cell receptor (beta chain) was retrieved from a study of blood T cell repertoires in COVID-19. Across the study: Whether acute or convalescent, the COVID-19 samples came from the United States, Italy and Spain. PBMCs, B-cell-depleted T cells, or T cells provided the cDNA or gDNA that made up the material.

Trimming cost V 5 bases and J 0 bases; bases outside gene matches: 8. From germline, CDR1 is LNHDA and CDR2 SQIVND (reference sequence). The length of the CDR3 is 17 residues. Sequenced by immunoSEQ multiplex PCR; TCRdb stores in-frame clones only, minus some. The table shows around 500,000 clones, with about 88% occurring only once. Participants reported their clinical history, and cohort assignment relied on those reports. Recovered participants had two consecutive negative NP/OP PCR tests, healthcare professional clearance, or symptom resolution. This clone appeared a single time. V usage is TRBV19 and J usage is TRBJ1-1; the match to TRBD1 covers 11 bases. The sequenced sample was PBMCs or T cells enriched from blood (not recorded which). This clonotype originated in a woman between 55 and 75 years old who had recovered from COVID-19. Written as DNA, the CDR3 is TGTGCCAGTAGTCTTCGGACAGGGGGCAAGATGAACACTGAAGCTTTCTTT. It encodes CASSLRTGGKMNTEAFF.